This TCR beta chain is from a study of blood T cell repertoires in COVID-19. Germline V gene sequence: CDR1 SGHRS, CDR2 YFSETQ. V was cut by 1 base and J by 4 bases, with 9 bases left in between. The CDR3 spans 14 residues. About this clone itself: This same CDR3 is encoded by further DNA sequences in the sample.

Authors' processing steps: By means of reference gene primer amplification, nucleated cell counts were estimated. Sequencing was performed with immunoSEQ multiplex PCR; in TCRdb, only in-frame clones are kept and a portion is missing. D and trimming were read from the DNA, whereas the V and J calls and clone size are those reported in that table. Of about 240,000 clones listed, 82% are singletons. The TCR sequence derives from a woman in her 70s with acute or convalescent COVID-19. Source material: peripheral blood. The V and J genes are TRBV5-1 and TRBJ1-3; D ambiguous. CDR3 amino acids: CASSLRGLGNTIYF. The DNA of the CDR3 is TGCGCCAGCAGCTTGAGAGGGCTGGGAAACACCATATATTTT.